This TCR beta chain was sequenced for a study of shared T cell receptors in the human thymus. Using immunoSEQ multiplex PCR, the repertoire was profiled, and TCRdb retains in-frame clones only, with some absent. Counted here are over 450,000 clones, about 80% occurring once; the ten biggest clones make up more than 0.01%. V dropped 1 base and J dropped 0 bases, with 13 bases sitting between them. The CDR3 covers 17 residues. Germline V gives CDR1 LNHDA, CDR2 SQIVND (reference sequence). These data are also associated with another study on human thymus T cells. This second study notes: Related work showed strongly overlapping thymic repertoires across unrelated individuals.

The sequence was obtained from a boy in the first two years of life with a congenital heart defect. The specimen sequenced was thymocytes. The chain couples TRBV19 to TRBJ1-5; D is uncertain. The CDR3: CASSIVPYRYSNQPQHF. For the CDR3, the DNA is TGTGCCAGTAGTATAGTCCCCTACAGATATAGCAATCAGCCCCAGCATTTT.